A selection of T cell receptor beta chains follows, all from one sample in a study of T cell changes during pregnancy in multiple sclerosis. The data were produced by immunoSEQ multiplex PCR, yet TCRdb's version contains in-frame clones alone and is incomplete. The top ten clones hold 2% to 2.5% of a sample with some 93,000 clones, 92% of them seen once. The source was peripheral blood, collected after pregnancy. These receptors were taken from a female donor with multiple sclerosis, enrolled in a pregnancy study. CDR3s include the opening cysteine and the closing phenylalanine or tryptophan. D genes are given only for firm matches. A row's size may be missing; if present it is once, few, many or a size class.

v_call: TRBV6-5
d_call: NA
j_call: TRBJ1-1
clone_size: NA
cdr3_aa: CASKGAGTEAFF
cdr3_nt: TGTGCCAGCAAAGGGGCCGGGACTGAAGCTTTCTTT

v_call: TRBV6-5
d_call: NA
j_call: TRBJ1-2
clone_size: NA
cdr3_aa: CASSYEGSYGYTF
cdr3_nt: TGTGCCAGCAGTTACGAGGGAAGTTATGGCTACACCTTC

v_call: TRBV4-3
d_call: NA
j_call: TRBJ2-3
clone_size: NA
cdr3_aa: CASSQDSGQGRDTQYF
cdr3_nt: TGCGCCAGCAGCCAAGATTCAGGCCAGGGCCGGGATACGCAGTATTTT

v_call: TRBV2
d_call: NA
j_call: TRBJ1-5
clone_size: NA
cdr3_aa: CASSVQGNQPQHF
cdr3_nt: TGTGCCAGCAGTGTGCAGGGTAATCAGCCCCAGCATTTT

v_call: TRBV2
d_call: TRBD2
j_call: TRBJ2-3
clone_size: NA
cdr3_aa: CASMERGTSTDTQYF
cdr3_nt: TGTGCCAGCATGGAGCGGGGGACTAGCACAGATACGCAGTATTTT

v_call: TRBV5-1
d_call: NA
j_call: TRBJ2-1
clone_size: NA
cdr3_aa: CASSLSSPPGFF
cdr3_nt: TGCGCCAGCAGCTTAAGCTCTCCCCCGGGGTTCTTC

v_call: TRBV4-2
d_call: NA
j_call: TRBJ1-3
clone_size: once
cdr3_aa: CASSQGREGTRNTIYF
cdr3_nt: TGTGCCAGCAGCCAAGGGAGGGAGGGCACGAGAAACACCATATATTTT

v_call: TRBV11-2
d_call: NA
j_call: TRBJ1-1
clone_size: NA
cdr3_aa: CASSYPGRGHSVEAFF
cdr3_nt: TGTGCCAGCAGCTACCCTGGTAGGGGACACAGCGTTGAAGCTTTCTTT

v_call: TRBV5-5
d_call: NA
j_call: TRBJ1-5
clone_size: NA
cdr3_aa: CASPLSTGQGNQPQHF
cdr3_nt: TGTGCCAGCCCCCTTTCGACAGGCCAAGGTAATCAGCCCCAGCATTTT

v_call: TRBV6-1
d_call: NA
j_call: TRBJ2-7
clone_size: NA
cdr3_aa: CASSEWREWGPDQYF
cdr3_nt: TGTGCCAGCAGTGAATGGAGGGAATGGGGTCCGGACCAGTACTTC

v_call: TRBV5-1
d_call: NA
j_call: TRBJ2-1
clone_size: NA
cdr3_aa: CASSLRGANEQFF
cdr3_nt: TGCGCCAGCAGCTTGCGGGGGGCTAATGAGCAGTTCTTC

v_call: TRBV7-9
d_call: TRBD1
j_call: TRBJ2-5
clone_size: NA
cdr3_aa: CASSYDRVETQYF
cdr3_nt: TGTGCCAGCAGCTACGACAGGGTTGAGACCCAGTACTTC

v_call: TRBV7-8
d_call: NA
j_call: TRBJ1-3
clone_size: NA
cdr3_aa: CASSSRVAGGNTIYF
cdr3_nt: TGTGCCAGCAGCTCCCGGGTCGCGGGTGGAAACACCATATATTTT

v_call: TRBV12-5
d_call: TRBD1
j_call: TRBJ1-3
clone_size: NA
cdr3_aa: CASGLVLRQGPGNTIYF
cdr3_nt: TGTGCTAGTGGTTTGGTACTTCGACAGGGCCCTGGAAACACCATATATTTT

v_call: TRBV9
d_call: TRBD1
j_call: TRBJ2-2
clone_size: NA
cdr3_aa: CASSIKGTAGRGGELFF
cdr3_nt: TGTGCCAGCAGCATCAAGGGGACAGCCGGGCGAGGCGGGGAGCTGTTTTTT

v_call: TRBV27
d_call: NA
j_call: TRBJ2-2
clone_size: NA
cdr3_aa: CASSSVNSNTGELFF
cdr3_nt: TGTGCCAGCAGTTCGGTAAACTCGAACACCGGGGAGCTGTTTTTT

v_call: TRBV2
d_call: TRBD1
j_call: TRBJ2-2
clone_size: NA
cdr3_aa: CASSGTGSFGGELFF
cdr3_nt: TGTGCCAGCTCCGGGACAGGAAGTTTCGGCGGGGAGCTGTTTTTT

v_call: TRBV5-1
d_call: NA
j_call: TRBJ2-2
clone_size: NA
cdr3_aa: CASSLVTRTGELFF
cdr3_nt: TGCGCCAGCAGCTTGGTCACACGAACCGGGGAGCTGTTTTTT

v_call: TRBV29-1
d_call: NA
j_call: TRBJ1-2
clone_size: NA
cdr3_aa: CSAETLGNGYTF
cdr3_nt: TGCAGCGCTGAGACCCTCGGGAATGGCTACACCTTC

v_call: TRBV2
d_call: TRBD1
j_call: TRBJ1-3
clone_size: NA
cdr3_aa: CASSAQGASGNTIYF
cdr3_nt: TGTGCCAGCAGTGCTCAGGGGGCCTCTGGAAACACCATATATTTT

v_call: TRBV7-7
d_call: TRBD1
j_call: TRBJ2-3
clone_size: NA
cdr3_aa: CASSAGQGLDTQYF
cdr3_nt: TGTGCCAGCAGCGCGGGACAGGGTTTAGATACGCAGTATTTT

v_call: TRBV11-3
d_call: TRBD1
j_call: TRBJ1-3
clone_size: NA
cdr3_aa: CASSLGDRFSEENTIYF
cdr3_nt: TGTGCCAGCAGCTTAGGGGACAGATTCTCTGAGGAGAACACCATATATTTT

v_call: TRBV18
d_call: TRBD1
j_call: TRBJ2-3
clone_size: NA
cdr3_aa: CASSPGSRGQGDTQYF
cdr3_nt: TGTGCCAGCTCACCCGGGTCCAGGGGGCAAGGAGATACGCAGTATTTT

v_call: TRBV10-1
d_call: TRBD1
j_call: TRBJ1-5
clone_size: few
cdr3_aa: CARTGVSQPQHF
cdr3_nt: TGCGCCAGGACAGGGGTGTCTCAGCCCCAGCATTTT

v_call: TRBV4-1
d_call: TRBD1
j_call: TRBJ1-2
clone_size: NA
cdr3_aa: CASSRSVNRGYRGYTF
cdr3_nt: TGCGCCAGCAGCCGATCGGTAAACAGGGGATATCGCGGCTACACCTTC

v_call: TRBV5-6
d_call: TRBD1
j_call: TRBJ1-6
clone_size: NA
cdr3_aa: CASSLGSSGQYNSPLHF
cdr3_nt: TGTGCCAGCAGCTTGGGGTCTTCGGGACAGTATAATTCACCCCTCCACTTT

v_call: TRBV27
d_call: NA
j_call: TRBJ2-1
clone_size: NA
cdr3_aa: CASSLRWGREQFF
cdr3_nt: TGTGCCAGCAGTTTACGCTGGGGGAGGGAGCAGTTCTTC

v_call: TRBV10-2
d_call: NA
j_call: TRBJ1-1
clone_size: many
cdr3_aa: CASSEDRNTEAFF
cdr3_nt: TGCGCCAGCAGTGAGGACAGAAACACTGAAGCTTTCTTT

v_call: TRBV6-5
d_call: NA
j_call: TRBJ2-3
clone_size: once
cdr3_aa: CASSYVGGRIHDTQYF
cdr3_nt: TGTGCCAGCAGTTACGTGGGGGGAAGAATACACGATACGCAGTATTTT

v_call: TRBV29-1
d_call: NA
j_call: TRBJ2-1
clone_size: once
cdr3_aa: CSVEDPDRYNEQFF
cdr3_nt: TGCAGCGTTGAAGATCCTGACAGATACAATGAGCAGTTCTTC

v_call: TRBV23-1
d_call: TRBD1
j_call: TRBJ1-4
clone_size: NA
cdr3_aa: CASSQSGNRGEKLFF
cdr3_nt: TGCGCCAGCAGTCAATCAGGGAACAGGGGTGAAAAACTGTTTTTT

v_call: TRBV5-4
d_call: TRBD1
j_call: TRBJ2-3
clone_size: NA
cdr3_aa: CASSFGWDREQYF
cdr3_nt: TGTGCCAGCAGTTTTGGTTGGGACAGGGAGCAGTATTTT

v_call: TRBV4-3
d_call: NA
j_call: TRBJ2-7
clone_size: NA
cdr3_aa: CASSRVYPRGLFPYEQYF
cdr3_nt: TGCGCCAGCAGCCGCGTCTACCCCAGGGGTCTGTTCCCTTACGAGCAGTACTTC

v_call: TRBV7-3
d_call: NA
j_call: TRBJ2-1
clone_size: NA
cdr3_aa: CASSLWPDEQFF
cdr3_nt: TGTGCCAGCAGCTTATGGCCCGATGAGCAGTTCTTC

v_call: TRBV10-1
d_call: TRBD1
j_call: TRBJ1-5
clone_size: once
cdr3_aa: CASSETSTGVRNQPQHF
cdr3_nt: TGCGCCAGCAGTGAGACCTCGACAGGGGTTCGTAATCAGCCCCAGCATTTT

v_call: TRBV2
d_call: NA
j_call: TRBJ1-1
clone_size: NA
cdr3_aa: CASSDPSPEAFF
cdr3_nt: TGTGCCAGCAGTGACCCCTCCCCTGAAGCTTTCTTT

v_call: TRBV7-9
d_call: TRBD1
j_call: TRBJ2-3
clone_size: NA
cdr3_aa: CASSATGVGDTQYF
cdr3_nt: TGTGCCAGCAGCGCGACAGGGGTTGGGGATACGCAGTATTTT

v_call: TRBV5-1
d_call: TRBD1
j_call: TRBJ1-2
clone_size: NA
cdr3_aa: CASSLDVPGQGGYGYTF
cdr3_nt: TGCGCCAGCAGCTTGGACGTCCCGGGACAGGGAGGATATGGCTACACCTTC

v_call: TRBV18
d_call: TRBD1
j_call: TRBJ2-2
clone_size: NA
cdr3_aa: CASSPFGQGAWTGELFF
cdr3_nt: TGTGCCAGCTCACCATTCGGACAGGGGGCTTGGACCGGGGAGCTGTTTTTT

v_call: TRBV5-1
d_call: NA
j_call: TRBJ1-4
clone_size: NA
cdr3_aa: CASSLVRGATNEKLFF
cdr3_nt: TGCGCCAGCAGCTTAGTCAGGGGTGCAACTAATGAAAAACTGTTTTTT

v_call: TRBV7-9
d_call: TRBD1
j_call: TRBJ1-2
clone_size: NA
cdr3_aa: CASPVDRTEYGYTF
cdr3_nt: TGTGCCAGCCCGGTGGACAGGACAGAGTATGGCTACACCTTC

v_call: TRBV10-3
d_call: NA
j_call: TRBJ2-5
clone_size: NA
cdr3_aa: CATSDYLVGETQYF
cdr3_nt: TGTGCCACTAGTGACTACCTAGTCGGCGAGACCCAGTACTTC

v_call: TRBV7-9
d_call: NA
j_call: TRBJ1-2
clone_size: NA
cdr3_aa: CASSFNAAGDYGYTF
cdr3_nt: TGTGCCAGCAGCTTTAATGCAGCAGGGGACTATGGCTACACCTTC

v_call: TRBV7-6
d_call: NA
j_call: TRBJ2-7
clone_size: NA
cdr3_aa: CASSSQRDKQYF
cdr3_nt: TGTGCCAGCAGCTCTCAGAGGGATAAGCAGTACTTC

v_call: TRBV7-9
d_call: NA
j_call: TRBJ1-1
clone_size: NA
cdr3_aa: CATTTGTKPEAFF
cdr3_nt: TGTGCCACTACAACCGGGACAAAACCTGAAGCTTTCTTT

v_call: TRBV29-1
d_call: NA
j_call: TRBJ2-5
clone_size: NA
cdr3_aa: CSVLLQETQYF
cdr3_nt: TGCAGCGTTCTCCTTCAAGAGACCCAGTACTTC

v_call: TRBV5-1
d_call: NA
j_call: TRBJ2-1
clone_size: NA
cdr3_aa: CASSLQGIENEQFF
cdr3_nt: TGCGCCAGCAGCCTACAGGGAATCGAGAATGAGCAGTTCTTC

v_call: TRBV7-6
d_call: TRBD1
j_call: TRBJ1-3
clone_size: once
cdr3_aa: CASSPVRSTGGSGNTIYF
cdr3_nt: TGTGCCAGCAGCCCCGTTAGGAGCACAGGGGGCTCTGGAAACACCATATATTTT

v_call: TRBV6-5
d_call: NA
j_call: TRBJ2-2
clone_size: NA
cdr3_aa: CASSYMARNTGELFF
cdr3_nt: TGTGCCAGCAGTTACATGGCAAGGAACACCGGGGAGCTGTTTTTT

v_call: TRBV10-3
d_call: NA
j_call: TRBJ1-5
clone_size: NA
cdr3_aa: CAISGSGQSNQPQHF
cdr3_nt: TGTGCCATCAGTGGGTCGGGACAAAGCAATCAGCCCCAGCATTTT

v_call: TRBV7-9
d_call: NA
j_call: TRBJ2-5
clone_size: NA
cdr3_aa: CASGKGEETQYF
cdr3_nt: TGTGCCAGCGGGAAGGGGGAAGAGACCCAGTACTTC

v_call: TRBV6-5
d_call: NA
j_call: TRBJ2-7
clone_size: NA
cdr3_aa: CASSYRYLGGIYEQYF
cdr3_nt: TGTGCCAGCAGTTACCGGTATTTAGGAGGTATTTACGAGCAGTACTTC

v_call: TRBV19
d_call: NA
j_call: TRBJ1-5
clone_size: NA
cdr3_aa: CASSTGGISDRGNQPQHF
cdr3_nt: TGTGCCAGTAGTACTGGAGGTATATCAGATAGAGGCAATCAGCCCCAGCATTTT

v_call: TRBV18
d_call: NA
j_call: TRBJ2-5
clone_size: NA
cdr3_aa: CASSPELQTQYF
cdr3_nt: TGTGCCAGCTCACCAGAGCTACAGACCCAGTACTTC

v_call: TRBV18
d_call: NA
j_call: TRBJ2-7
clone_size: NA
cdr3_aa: CASSTLYEQYF
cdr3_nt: TGTGCCAGCTCAACTCTCTACGAGCAGTACTTC

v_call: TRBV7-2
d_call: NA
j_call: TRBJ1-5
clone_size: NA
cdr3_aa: CASSLAAYNQPQHF
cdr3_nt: TGTGCCAGCAGCTTAGCCGCCTACAATCAGCCCCAGCATTTT

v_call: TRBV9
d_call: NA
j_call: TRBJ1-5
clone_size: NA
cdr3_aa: CASSASGVNQPQHF
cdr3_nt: TGTGCCAGCAGCGCGTCAGGGGTAAATCAGCCCCAGCATTTT